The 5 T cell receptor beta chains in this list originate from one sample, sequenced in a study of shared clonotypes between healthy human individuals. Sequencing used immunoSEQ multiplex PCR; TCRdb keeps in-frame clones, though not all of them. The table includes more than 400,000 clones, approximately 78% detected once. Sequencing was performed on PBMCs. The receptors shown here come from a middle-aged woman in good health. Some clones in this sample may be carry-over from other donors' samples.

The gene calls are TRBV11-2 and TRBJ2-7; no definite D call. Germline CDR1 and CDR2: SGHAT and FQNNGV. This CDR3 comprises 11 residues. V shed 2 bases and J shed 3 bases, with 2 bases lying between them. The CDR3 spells CASSLHYEQYF. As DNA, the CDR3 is TGTGCCAGCAGCTTACACTACGAGCAGTACTTC.

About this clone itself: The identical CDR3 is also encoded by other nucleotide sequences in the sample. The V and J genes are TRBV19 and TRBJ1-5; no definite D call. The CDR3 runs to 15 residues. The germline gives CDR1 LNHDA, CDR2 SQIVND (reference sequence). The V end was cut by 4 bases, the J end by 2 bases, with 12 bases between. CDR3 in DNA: TGTGCCAGTAGTAGGACGGGTGGTGGCAATCAGCCCCAGCATTTT. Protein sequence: CASSRTGGGNQPQHF.

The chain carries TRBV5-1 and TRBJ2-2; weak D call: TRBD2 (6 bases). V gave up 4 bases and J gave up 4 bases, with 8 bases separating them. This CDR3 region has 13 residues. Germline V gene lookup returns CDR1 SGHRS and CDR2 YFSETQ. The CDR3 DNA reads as TGCGCCAGCAGCCCGGAGGGCACCGGGGAGCTGTTTTTT. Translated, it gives CASSPEGTGELFF. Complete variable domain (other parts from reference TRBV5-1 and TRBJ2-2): KAGVTQTPRYLIKTRGQQVTLSCSPISGHRSVSWYQQTPGQGLQFLFEYFSETQRNKGNFPGRFSGRQFSNSRSEMNVSTLELGDSALYLCASSPEGTGELFFGEGSRLTVL.

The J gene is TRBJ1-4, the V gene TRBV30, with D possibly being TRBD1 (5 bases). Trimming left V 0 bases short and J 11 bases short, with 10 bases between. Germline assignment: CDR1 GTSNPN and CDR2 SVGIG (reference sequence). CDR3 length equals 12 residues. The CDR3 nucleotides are TGTGCCTGGAGTGTACTGGCAGGGAAACTGTTTTTT. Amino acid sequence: CAWSVLAGKLFF.

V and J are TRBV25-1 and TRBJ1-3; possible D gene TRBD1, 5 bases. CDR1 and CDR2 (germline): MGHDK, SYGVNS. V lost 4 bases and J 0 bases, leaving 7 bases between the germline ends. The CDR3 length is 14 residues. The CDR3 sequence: CASSAQGSGNTIYF. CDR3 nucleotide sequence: TGTGCCAGCAGTGCTCAGGGCTCTGGAAACACCATATATTTT.